Listed below are T cell receptor beta chains from one sample, sequenced in a study of blood T cell repertoires in COVID-19. Clones were read by immunoSEQ multiplex PCR, and TCRdb kept only the in-frame ones, dropping some. This table has about 230,000 clones, 80% to 90% appearing once. The source material was peripheral blood. The receptors were sampled from an elderly man with acute or convalescent COVID-19. Both conserved end residues are trimmed from each CDR3. D genes are given only for firm matches. Expanded clones get a size class; other rows say once, few or many, or leave the size out.

>-|TRBJ2-7|TRBD1|TRBV4-2
ASSQETGNPYEQY
>many|TRBJ1-4|TRBD1|TRBV18
ASSKERTGGNEKLF
>-|TRBJ2-7|TRBD1|TRBV2
ASSGQGKGYEQY
>-|TRBJ2-3|TRBD2|TRBV27
ASSLGLAGDGDTQY
>-|TRBJ1-2|-|TRBV4-1
ASSQAGQGYGYGYT
>-|TRBJ2-1|TRBD1|TRBV10-3
AISDPGGRRNEQF
>-|TRBJ2-7|TRBD1|TRBV5-1
ASSPPPGQGYEQY
>-|TRBJ1-4|TRBD1|TRBV28
ASSLGQGSFNEKLF
>once|TRBJ2-5|TRBD2|TRBV5-5
ASSLVPSGGRRVETQY
>once|TRBJ2-3|-|TRBV6-5
ASSYSGGTDTQY
>-|TRBJ2-7|-|TRBV18
ASSLGRITYEQY
>once|TRBJ1-1|TRBD1|TRBV28
ASKGALNTEAF
>-|TRBJ1-2|-|TRBV19
ASKPPGVNYGYT
>-|TRBJ1-4|-|TRBV30
AWSSTGEKLF
>-|TRBJ2-5|TRBD1|TRBV5-1
ASSLVGQGGETQY
>once|TRBJ2-7|TRBD1|TRBV7-2
ASSLSTGGWEQY
>-|TRBJ2-1|TRBD1|TRBV18
ASSPPGGWGNEQF
>-|TRBJ2-7|TRBD1|TRBV15
ATSRQRWDRVNEQY
>-|TRBJ2-5|-|TRBV20-1
SASAETQY
>-|TRBJ2-7|TRBD1|TRBV19
ASSRQGNHEQY
>-|TRBJ2-4|TRBD2|TRBV27
ASTPPGLVNIQY
>-|TRBJ2-6|-|TRBV5-1
ASSPTSGANVLT
>few|TRBJ2-7|-|TRBV6-5
ASSRAPLYEQY
>-|TRBJ2-2|TRBD1|TRBV6-4
ASRTTGDPTGELF
>-|TRBJ2-2|TRBD1|TRBV5-1
ASSLDSVQGAGELF
>-|TRBJ1-5|TRBD1|TRBV6-1
ASSEAGTGRKSNQPQH
>-|TRBJ2-4|-|TRBV28
ASSLAGRNIQY
>-|TRBJ2-3|-|TRBV7-2
ASSFLSSTDTQY
>-|TRBJ2-7|TRBD2|TRBV27
ASSPRTSGVSEQY
>-|TRBJ2-1|TRBD2|TRBV28
ASSLYPSGRAAEQF